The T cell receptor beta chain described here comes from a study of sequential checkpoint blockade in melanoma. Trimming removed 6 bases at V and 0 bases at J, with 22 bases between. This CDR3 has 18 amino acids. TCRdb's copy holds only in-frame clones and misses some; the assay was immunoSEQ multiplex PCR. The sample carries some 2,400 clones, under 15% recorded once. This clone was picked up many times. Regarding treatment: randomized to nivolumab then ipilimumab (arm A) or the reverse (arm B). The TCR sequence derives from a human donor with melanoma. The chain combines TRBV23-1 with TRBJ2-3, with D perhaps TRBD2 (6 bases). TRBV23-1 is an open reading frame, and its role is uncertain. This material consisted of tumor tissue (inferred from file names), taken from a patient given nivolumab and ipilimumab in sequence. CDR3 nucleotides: TGCGCCAGCAGCCAAGATGTTCGGCTAGCGTCTAGCACAGATACGCAGTATTTT. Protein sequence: CASSQDVRLASSTDTQYF.